The clone carrying this T cell receptor (beta chain) occurred a few times. J lost 1 base, V lost 4 bases, and 4 bases had no gene match. Germline CDR1 and CDR2: SNHLY and FYNNEI. This CDR3 region has 16 residues. Clones were read by immunoSEQ multiplex PCR, and TCRdb kept only the in-frame ones, dropping some. The sample holds a few hundred thousand clones, roughly 80% seen once. This specimen belongs to a study of blood T cell repertoires in COVID-19. Sequencing was performed on PBMCs or T cells enriched from blood (not recorded which). The sequence was collected from a man aged 25 to 40 with acute COVID-19. The chain combines TRBV2 with TRBJ2-1, with TRBD2 identical over 10 bases. The CDR3 DNA follows: TGTGCCAGCAGTGCTAGCGGGAGTCTTTCCTACAATGAGCAGTTCTTC. Its translation: CASSASGSLSYNEQFF.